This note documents a single TCR beta chain sequence. The antigen is undetermined. The primer mix had 60 Vbeta and 13 Jbeta primers. The table came from immunoSEQ multiplex PCR; TCRdb's copy has only in-frame clones and leaves some out. The sample holds about 140,000 clones, 70% to 80% seen once. The sample comes from a study of cytomegalovirus exposure and HLA in healthy donors. General study points: Most CMV-associated TCR beta chains appeared HLA-restricted in a later analysis.

Healthy bone marrow donors made up the donors. Per the germline V gene, CDR1 is MNHEY and CDR2 is SMNVEV (reference sequence). J gave up 5 bases and V 3 bases, and 6 bases lay outside the gene matches. This CDR3 is built from 14 residues. V is TRBV27 and J is TRBJ1-1; 7 bases fit TRBD1. The sample was PBMCs. The sequence was collected from a male donor in good health and CMV-seronegative. In nucleotides, the CDR3 is TGTGCCAGCAGTTTGGGCCAGGGGGGAACTGAAGCTTTCTTT. Its protein product is CASSLGQGGTEAFF.